The 15 T cell receptor beta chains below come from one sample, sequenced in a study of early T cells in non-severe SARS-CoV-2 infection (dated by TCRdb to the early 2020s). Libraries were constructed by 5' RACE. This sample was sequenced with a NextSeq 500. Using fastp at Q25 and MiXCR, TCRdb reprocessed the public reads and kept productive beta chains. Each CDR3 protein appears once, grouped with its most common genes and DNA. Across this sample there are about 46,000 distinct CDR3 sequences, with over 5% seen only once. The ten largest clones represent 4.5% to 5.5% of the sample. The sequenced sample was whole blood, obtained at baseline. These receptors came from an adult who was a healthcare worker with PCR-confirmed SARS-CoV-2 infection or an uninfected control (not recorded which).

This chain uses TRBV2 with TRBJ1-1; D is unclear. Germline lookup yields CDR1 SNHLY and CDR2 FYNNEI. CDR3 size: 12 residues. V lost 3 bases to trimming and J lost 7 bases, with 9 bases between them. CDR3 bases: TGTGCCAGCAGTGATTTGCAGCTTGAAGCTTTCTTT. This gives the protein CASSDLQLEAFF.

This clonotype was picked up a small number of times. The gene calls are TRBV7-8 and TRBJ2-2, with TRBD2 matching 11 bases. In germline, CDR1 is SGHVS, CDR2 FQNEAQ. Trimming took 11 bases from V and 0 from J; bases not matched to a gene: 2. The CDR3 length is 14 residues. CDR3 in DNA: TGTGCCGCGACTAGCGGGACGAACACCGGGGAGCTGTTTTTT. This gives the protein CAATSGTNTGELFF.

In its sample, this clonotype was seen a few times. The chain carries TRBV19 and TRBJ2-3, with D perhaps TRBD1 (6 bases). CDR3 length: 15 amino acids. Germline CDR1 is LNHDA and CDR2 is SQIVND (reference sequence). The germline V and J ends were trimmed by 5 bases and 2 bases, with 14 bases remaining between them. The CDR3 sequence: CASSDLQGTTDTQYF. The DNA for the CDR3 is TGTGCCAGTAGTGACTTACAGGGTACCACAGATACGCAGTATTTT.

This clonotype showed up many times. V gene TRBV10-2 combines with J gene TRBJ2-1; 10 positions match TRBD2. Trimming cost V 2 bases and J 8 bases; bases outside gene matches: 9. Germline loops: CDR1 WSHSY, CDR2 SAAADI. The CDR3 is 16 residues long. The CDR3 loop reads CASSEPGTSEPHEQFF. The CDR3 region has the DNA TGCGCCAGCAGTGAGCCTGGGACTAGCGAGCCCCATGAGCAGTTCTTC.

This clonotype has ten or more counts. The CDR3 sequence is CAITDPGLAYEQYF. The CDR3 DNA is TGTGCCATCACAGATCCGGGCTTAGCCTACGAGCAGTACTTC. The rearrangement uses TRBV10-3 and TRBJ2-7; D gene ambiguous. Trimming left V 7 bases short and J 2 bases short, with 15 bases between. Per the germline V gene, CDR1 is ENHRY and CDR2 is SYGVKD. The CDR3 is made up of 14 amino acids.

This clonotype was recorded a few times. V and J are TRBV14 and TRBJ2-1, with TRBD2 identical over 9 bases. This CDR3 is built from 18 residues. Germline-derived CDR1 and CDR2 are SGHDN and FVKESK. J was trimmed by 6 bases and V by 0 bases; bases with no gene match: 12. Here the CDR3 reads CASSQDRRPSGAFNEQFF. CDR3 bases: TGTGCCAGCAGCCAAGATCGAAGGCCTAGCGGGGCCTTCAATGAGCAGTTCTTC.

This clonotype came up many times. The CDR3 DNA follows: TGTGCCAGCAAGCTCGGGACAGTCGGCGAGCAGTACTTC. Its protein product is CASKLGTVGEQYF. The chain recombines TRBV28 with TRBJ2-7; 7 bases line up with TRBD1. There are 13 residues in the CDR3. V lost 7 bases, J lost 6 bases, and 9 bases stayed unmatched. Germline assignment: CDR1 MDHEN and CDR2 SYDVKM.

The chain joins TRBV7-9 to TRBJ1-5; 7 nucleotides agree with TRBD1. The germline gives CDR1 SEHNR, CDR2 FQNEAQ (reference sequence). This CDR3 is 17 amino acids long. V was clipped by 5 bases and J by 0 bases; unmatched bases: 10. The CDR3 DNA follows: TGTGCCAGCAGCCCTAATGGGGGACAGAATAGCAATCAGCCCCAGCATTTT. This translates into CASSPNGGQNSNQPQHF.

This clonotype has at least ten counts. The chain uses TRBV2 and TRBJ2-1; D is perhaps TRBD1 (6 bases). V was trimmed by 8 bases and J by 7 bases, leaving 15 bases between them. Germline CDR1 is SNHLY and CDR2 is FYNNEI. The CDR3 runs 13 residues. CDR3 bases: TGTGCCAGCCAACAGGGATTGAGTAATGAGCAGTTCTTC. It is translated as CASQQGLSNEQFF.

This clonotype was observed many times. V gene TRBV30 combines with J gene TRBJ1-3; tentatively, D is TRBD1 (5 bases). V lost 8 bases and J 0 bases, leaving 11 bases between the germline ends. The CDR3 totals 13 residues. Germline V gene data show CDR1 as GTSNPN and CDR2 as SVGIG (reference sequence). CDR3 sequence: CARGHNSGNTIYF. The CDR3 DNA reads TGTGCCCGAGGACATAACTCTGGAAACACCATATATTTT.

This clonotype appeared once. The genes are TRBV27 and TRBJ2-7; TRBD1 might be the D (5 bases). The CDR3 spans 13 residues. Trimming removed 5 bases at V and 2 bases at J, with 10 bases between. Germline V gives CDR1 MNHEY, CDR2 SMNVEV (reference sequence). The CDR3 coding sequence is TGTGCCAGCAGTCCCTTGGGGCCCTACGAGCAGTACTTC. Protein sequence: CASSPLGPYEQYF.

This clonotype was recorded many times. The genes are TRBV6-4 and TRBJ2-1; 12 bases are a match to TRBD2. This CDR3 has 14 amino acids. Per germline, CDR1 MRHNA and CDR2 SNTAGT. V trimming: 2 bases; J trimming: 7 bases; junction bases outside the gene matches: 0. CDR3 bases: TGTGCCAGCAGTGACGGGACTAGCGGGAATGAGCAGTTCTTC. Translated, it gives CASSDGTSGNEQFF.

On this clonotype: A much larger clone lies a single base off, so this may be a read error. Here the CDR3 omits its conserved ending phenylalanine or tryptophan, so a read error is the likely source. This chain uses TRBV12-3 or TRBV12-4 with TRBJ1-2, with 10 bases matching TRBD1. The CDR3 spans 13 residues. The V and J ends lost 5 bases and 5 bases, in that order; junction bases with no gene match: 2. DNA of the CDR3: TGTGCCAGCAGTAGGGACAGGGGATATGGCTACACCTCC. Residues: CASSRDRGYGYTS.

This clonotype was picked up many times. V usage is TRBV10-3 and J usage is TRBJ2-3; 11 bases line up with TRBD2. The germline V gene encodes CDR1 ENHRY and CDR2 SYGVKD. This CDR3 region has 17 residues. Losses at the gene ends were 0 bases for V and 4 bases for J; bases not matched to a gene: 6. For the CDR3, the DNA is TGTGCCATCAGTGAGTCGGGTAGCGGGAGGGCCGCAGATACGCAGTATTTT. Protein sequence: CAISESGSGRAADTQYF.

At least ten counts were recorded for this clonotype. The gene calls are TRBV18 and TRBJ2-5, with D perhaps TRBD2 (6 bases). The CDR3 covers 19 residues. The V and J ends lost 1 base and 2 bases respectively, with 23 bases between them. Germline V CDR1 and CDR2: KGHSH, LQKENI. The CDR3 DNA sequence: TGTGCCAGCTCACCACTTATGGCTAGCGCGAGGGGCCCTCAAGAGACCCAGTACTTC. Translated: CASSPLMASARGPQETQYF.